This T cell receptor (beta chain) was sequenced in a study of T cell responses to AZD1222 COVID-19 vaccine. Turning to the study itself: Second-dose groups at about 4 or about 12 weeks were pooled.

Profiled with immunoSEQ multiplex PCR; TCRdb holds only in-frame clones, not every one. The profile shows 130,000 to 150,000 clones, approximately 94% of them singletons. Details on this clone: Antigen unknown.

CDR1 and CDR2 (germline): WSHSY, SAAADI. Trimming left V 7 bases short and J 5 bases short, with 14 bases between. The CDR3 is 13 residues long. Regarding the study as a whole: Reportedly, close to half of spike-specific TCRs are directed against unmutated variant regions. Spike regions recognized by vaccine-associated CD4 TCRs spanned the protein, led by 160-218 and 743-854.

The sample here was peripheral blood, taken on day 0 of AZD1222 vaccination. The sequence came from an adult in good health. This chain connects TRBV10-2 to TRBJ2-5; no reliable D call. The DNA for the CDR3 is TGCGCCAGCACCCCGGACCAGCAGGAGACCCAGTACTTC. It is translated as CASTPDQQETQYF.